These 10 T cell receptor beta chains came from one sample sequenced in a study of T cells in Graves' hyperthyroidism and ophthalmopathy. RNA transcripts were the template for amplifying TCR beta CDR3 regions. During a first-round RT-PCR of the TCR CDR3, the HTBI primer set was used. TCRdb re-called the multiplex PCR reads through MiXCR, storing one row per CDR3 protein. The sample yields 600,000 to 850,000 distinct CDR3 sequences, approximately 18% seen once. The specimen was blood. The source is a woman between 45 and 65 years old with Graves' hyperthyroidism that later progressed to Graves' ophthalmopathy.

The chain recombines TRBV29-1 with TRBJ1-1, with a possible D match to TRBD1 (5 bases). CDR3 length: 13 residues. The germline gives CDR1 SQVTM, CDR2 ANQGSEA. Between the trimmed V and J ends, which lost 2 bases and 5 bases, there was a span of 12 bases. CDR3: CSVEFGARTEAFF. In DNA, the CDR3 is TGCAGCGTTGAATTCGGGGCAAGGACTGAAGCTTTCTTT.

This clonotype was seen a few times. CDR3 in amino acids: CASSEGAGAGNTIYF. The DNA for the CDR3 is TGTGCCAGCAGTGAAGGGGCAGGGGCTGGAAACACCATATATTTT. The J gene is TRBJ1-3, the V gene TRBV2; D possibly corresponds to TRBD1 (6 bases). CDR3 length equals 15 residues. Germline V gives CDR1 SNHLY, CDR2 FYNNEI. V lost 1 base and J 2 bases, leaving 9 bases between the germline ends. Filled out from reference TRBV2 and TRBJ1-3, the complete variable domain reads EPEVTQTPSHQVTQMGQEVILRCVPISNHLYFYWYRQILGQKVEFLVSFYNNEISEKSEIFDDQFSVERPDGSNFTLKIRSTKLEDSAMYFCASSEGAGAGNTIYFGEGSWLTVV.

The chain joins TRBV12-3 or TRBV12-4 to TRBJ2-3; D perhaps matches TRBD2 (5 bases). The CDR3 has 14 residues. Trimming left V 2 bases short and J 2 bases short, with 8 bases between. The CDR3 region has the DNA TGTGCCAGCAGTTTACTCGGGGACACAGATACGCAGTATTTT. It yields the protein CASSLLGDTDTQYF.

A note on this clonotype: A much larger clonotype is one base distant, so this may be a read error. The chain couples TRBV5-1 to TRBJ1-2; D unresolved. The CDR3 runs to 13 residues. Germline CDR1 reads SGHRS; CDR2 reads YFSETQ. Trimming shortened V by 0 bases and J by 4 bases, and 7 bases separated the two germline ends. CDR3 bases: TGCGCCAGCAGCTTGGGACACGTCTATGGCTACACCTTC. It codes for CASSLGHVYGYTF.

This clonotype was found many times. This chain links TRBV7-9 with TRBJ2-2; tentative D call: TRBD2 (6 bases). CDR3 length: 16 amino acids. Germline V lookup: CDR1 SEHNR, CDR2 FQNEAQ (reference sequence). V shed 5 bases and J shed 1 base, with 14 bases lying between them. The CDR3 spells CASSGFGTQNTGELFF. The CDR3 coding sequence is TGTGCCAGCAGCGGCTTCGGGACTCAGAACACCGGGGAGCTGTTTTTT.

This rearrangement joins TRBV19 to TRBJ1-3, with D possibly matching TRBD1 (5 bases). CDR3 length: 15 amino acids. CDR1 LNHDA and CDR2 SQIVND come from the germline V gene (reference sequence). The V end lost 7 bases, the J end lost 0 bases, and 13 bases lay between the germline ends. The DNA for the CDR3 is TGTGCCAGTATTGTTACAGGCAGCTCTGGAAACACCATATATTTT. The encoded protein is CASIVTGSSGNTIYF.

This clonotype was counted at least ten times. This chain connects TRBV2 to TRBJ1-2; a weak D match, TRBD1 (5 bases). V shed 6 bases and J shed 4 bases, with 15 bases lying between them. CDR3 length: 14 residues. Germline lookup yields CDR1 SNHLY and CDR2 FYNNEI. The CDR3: CASRESRDVYGYTF. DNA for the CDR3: TGTGCCAGCAGAGAAAGCCGGGACGTCTATGGCTACACCTTC.

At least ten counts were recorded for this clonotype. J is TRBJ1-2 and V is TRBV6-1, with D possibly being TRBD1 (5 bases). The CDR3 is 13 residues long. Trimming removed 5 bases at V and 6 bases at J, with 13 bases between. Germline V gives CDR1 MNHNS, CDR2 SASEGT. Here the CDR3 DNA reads TGTGCCAGCAGTTATCAGGGCGGGAATGGCTACACCTTC. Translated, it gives CASSYQGGNGYTF.

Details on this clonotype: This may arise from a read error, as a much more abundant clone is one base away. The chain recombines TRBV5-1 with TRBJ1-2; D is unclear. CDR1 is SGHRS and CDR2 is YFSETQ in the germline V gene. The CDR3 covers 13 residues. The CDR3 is CASSLTETYGCTF. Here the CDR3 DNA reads TGCGCCAGCAGCCTAACAGAGACCTATGGCTGCACCTTC.

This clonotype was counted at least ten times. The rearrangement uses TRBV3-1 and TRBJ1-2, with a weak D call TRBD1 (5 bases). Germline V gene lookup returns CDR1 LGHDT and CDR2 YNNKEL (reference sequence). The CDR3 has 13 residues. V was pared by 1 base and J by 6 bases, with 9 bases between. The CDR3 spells CASSQVVGDGYTF. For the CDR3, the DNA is TGTGCCAGCAGCCAAGTTGTGGGGGATGGCTACACCTTC.